The rows below give T cell receptor beta chains drawn from one sample of a study of cytomegalovirus exposure and HLA in healthy donors. The table came from immunoSEQ multiplex PCR; TCRdb's copy has only in-frame clones and leaves some out. The data show about 160,000 clones, with almost 80% seen just once and approximately 1.2% held by the top ten. The sample comprised PBMCs. These receptor sequences come from a man younger than 40 in good health and CMV-seronegative. CDR3s include the opening cysteine and the closing phenylalanine or tryptophan. Each record gives: D gene, V gene, J gene, clone size, CDR3 DNA, CDR3 protein. D genes are given only for firm matches. Size is stated for part of the rows, as once, few or many counts, or as a class when the clone is expanded.

TRBD2	TRBV5-6	TRBJ2-1	NA	TGTGCCAGCAGCCGGGGGGGGGCGGGAGTACGCTACAATGAGCAGTTCTTC	CASSRGGAGVRYNEQFF
NA	TRBV9	TRBJ2-2	NA	TGTGCCAGCAGCGTAGACACAGGGAACACCGGGGAGCTGTTTTTT	CASSVDTGNTGELFF
TRBD2	TRBV19	TRBJ2-7	NA	TGTGCCAGTAGTACTAGCGGTACACTTTCCTACGAGCAGTACTTC	CASSTSGTLSYEQYF
TRBD1	TRBV4-3	TRBJ2-7	NA	TGCGCCAGCAGCCAGCTCTCGGGACAGGGGGCCTACGAGCAGTACTTC	CASSQLSGQGAYEQYF
NA	TRBV5-1	TRBJ1-6	NA	TGCGCCAGCAGCCAGAGCTTGAGCGGTTCACCCCTCCACTTT	CASSQSLSGSPLHF
NA	TRBV28	TRBJ1-1	NA	TGTGCCAGCAGCCTTGGGCGGGGGGCGTGGAGCACTGAAGCTTTCTTT	CASSLGRGAWSTEAFF
TRBD1	TRBV9	TRBJ2-1	NA	TGTGCCAGCAGCGTAGGAGTGACAGGGAACAATGAGCAGTTCTTC	CASSVGVTGNNEQFF
TRBD2	TRBV28	TRBJ2-5	NA	TGTGCCAGCACCGAACTAGCGGGGGAAGAGACCCAGTACTTC	CASTELAGEETQYF
TRBD1	TRBV28	TRBJ1-5	NA	TGTGCCAGCAGGGCCGGGACAGGGGGCGAGCCCCAGCATTTT	CASRAGTGGEPQHF
TRBD1	TRBV5-4	TRBJ2-1	NA	TGTGCCACATGGGACAGGGATTCGGGCAATGAGCAGTTCTTC	CATWDRDSGNEQFF
TRBD2	TRBV19	TRBJ2-7	NA	TGTGCCAGTAGTATAGTGGTTAGCGGGGTCTACGAGCAGTACTTC	CASSIVVSGVYEQYF
NA	TRBV7-2	TRBJ1-5	NA	TGTGCCAGCAGCCCCGGCGGTAGCTATAGCAATCAGCCCCAGCATTTT	CASSPGGSYSNQPQHF
NA	TRBV2	TRBJ2-5	NA	TGTGCCAGCAGTGACAGGGGAAAAGAGACCCAGTACTTC	CASSDRGKETQYF
TRBD1	TRBV2	TRBJ1-5	few	TGTGCCAGCAACCGGGACAGGGGGGTAGGGCAGCCCCAGCATTTT	CASNRDRGVGQPQHF
TRBD2	TRBV30	TRBJ2-3	once	TGTGCCTGGAGCGCGGGGGTCGGCACAGATACGCAGTATTTT	CAWSAGVGTDTQYF
NA	TRBV25-1	TRBJ1-2	NA	TGTGCCAGCAGTGAGGGGGGGAACTATGGCTACACCTTC	CASSEGGNYGYTF
NA	TRBV7-2	TRBJ2-5	NA	TGTGCCAGCAGCTTAGGGGGGCAGACGCAAGAGACCCAGTACTTC	CASSLGGQTQETQYF
NA	TRBV30	TRBJ1-4	NA	TGTGCCTGGAACCAGGGCCCAACTAATGAAAAACTGTTTTTT	CAWNQGPTNEKLFF
TRBD1	TRBV6-1	TRBJ2-6	once	TGTGCCAGCAGTGTGGGGACAGGGGGCGCTGGGGCCAACGTCCTGACTTTC	CASSVGTGGAGANVLTF
TRBD1	TRBV7-9	TRBJ2-7	NA	TGTGCCAGCAGCTTTAGTTACGCAGGGGGTGGATACGAGCAGTACTTC	CASSFSYAGGGYEQYF
TRBD1	TRBV15	TRBJ2-7	NA	TGTGCCACCAGCAGAGACAGGGGGCGCAGAGAGCAGTACTTC	CATSRDRGRREQYF
NA	TRBV7-9	TRBJ1-2	NA	TGTGCCAGCAGCCCGGGCGGAGCAGGGTTGGCTGGCTACACCTTC	CASSPGGAGLAGYTF
TRBD1	TRBV28	TRBJ2-7	few	TGTGCCAGCAGTTTTCGGGACAGGGGATCCTACGAGCAGTACTTC	CASSFRDRGSYEQYF
NA	TRBV7-2	TRBJ2-2	NA	TGTGCCAGCAGCTTTGACGGACGGGGCGGGGAGCTGTTTTTT	CASSFDGRGGELFF
NA	TRBV28	TRBJ2-2	NA	TGTGCCAGCAGTTTCAAGGGGCTGTACACCGGGGAGCTGTTTTTT	CASSFKGLYTGELFF
TRBD2	TRBV10-1	TRBJ2-3	once	TGCGCCAGCCGAGCGGGGGTCAGCACAGATACGCAGTATTTT	CASRAGVSTDTQYF
TRBD1	TRBV28	TRBJ2-7	NA	TGTGCCACGAGATCTCCAGGGGGTCCTGCTCGCGAGCAGTACTTC	CATRSPGGPAREQYF
NA	TRBV6-1	TRBJ2-4	NA	TGTGCCAGCAGGCAGGCAGGGGAAAACATTCAGTACTTC	CASRQAGENIQYF
NA	TRBV4-3	TRBJ1-6	NA	TGCGCCAGCAGCCAAGCCCTCGGGTACAATTCACCCCTCCACTTT	CASSQALGYNSPLHF
NA	TRBV9	TRBJ2-7	NA	TGTGCCAGCAGCGTAGACGGTAGCGGCTACGAGCAGTACTTC	CASSVDGSGYEQYF
NA	TRBV28	TRBJ1-1	once	TGTGCCAGCAGTTTGTGGGGGAAAAGGGGGGGCCAGACTGAAGCTTTCTTT	CASSLWGKRGGQTEAFF
NA	TRBV10-3	TRBJ1-2	NA	TGTGCCATCAGCCCTCCCCAGGGAGGCTACACCTTC	CAISPPQGGYTF
NA	TRBV13	TRBJ2-2	NA	TGTGCCAGCAGCTTACCTAGCGACACCGGGGAGCTGTTTTTT	CASSLPSDTGELFF
NA	TRBV19	TRBJ2-2	NA	TGTGCCAGTAGCAAACCTTTCGGGGGAAGTAGCGGGGAGCTGTTTTTT	CASSKPFGGSSGELFF
TRBD1	TRBV7-6	TRBJ1-3	NA	TGTGCCAGCGTGCAGGGGGGCTTAGCTGGAAACACCATATATTTT	CASVQGGLAGNTIYF
NA	TRBV5-4	TRBJ1-1	NA	TGTGCCAGCAGCTTGGGTAGCAGGGGTGCCACTGAAGCTTTCTTT	CASSLGSRGATEAFF
NA	TRBV30	TRBJ2-2	NA	TGTGCCTGGAGCGTTAGCACCGGGGAGCTGTTTTTT	CAWSVSTGELFF
NA	TRBV30	TRBJ1-4	NA	TGTGCCTGGAGTGTAACAGGGAGTGAAAAACTGTTTTTT	CAWSVTGSEKLFF
TRBD2	TRBV7-3	TRBJ2-1	NA	TGTGCCAGCAGCTTATCTAGCGGGAGGCCGGGGGAGCAGTTCTTC	CASSLSSGRPGEQFF
NA	TRBV18	TRBJ2-3	NA	TGTGCCAGCAGACCCGGGTTGGGCACAGATACGCAGTATTTT	CASRPGLGTDTQYF
NA	TRBV4-1	TRBJ1-3	NA	TGCGCCAGCAGCCGACAACAGGGCCCTGGAAACACCATATATTTT	CASSRQQGPGNTIYF
TRBD1	TRBV25-1	TRBJ2-7	NA	TGTGCCAGTCGGGGACAGGGAACCTACGAGCAGTACTTC	CASRGQGTYEQYF
NA	TRBV7-2	TRBJ2-7	NA	TGTGCCAGCAGCTTAGCTAGCGGAACCTACGAGCAGTACTTC	CASSLASGTYEQYF
TRBD2	TRBV30	TRBJ2-2	NA	TGTGCCTGGAGCCTGACTAGGGGAGGGACCGGGGAGCTGTTTTTT	CAWSLTRGGTGELFF
TRBD2	TRBV30	TRBJ2-7	NA	TGTGCCTGGAGTGTGGCTCCTGGGGAGGGGTACGAGCAGTACTTC	CAWSVAPGEGYEQYF